The next 32 T cell receptor beta chains were all read from a single sample in a study of T cell changes during pregnancy in multiple sclerosis. Profiling relied on immunoSEQ multiplex PCR, and the TCRdb table lists in-frame clones only, not all of them. The sample carries about 70,000 clones, around nine tenths recorded once. The specimen was CD4+ T cells from peripheral blood mononuclear cells, collected after pregnancy. All receptors derive from a female donor with multiple sclerosis, enrolled in a pregnancy study.

This rearrangement joins TRBV28 to TRBJ1-2; D might be TRBD1 (5 bases). Trimming removed 6 bases at V and 2 bases at J, with 19 bases between. The CDR3 length is 16 residues. CDR1 is MDHEN, CDR2 SYDVKM, per germline. In DNA form, the CDR3 reads TGTGCCAGCAGGGACGTGGGGGGGTCAGAGAACTATGGCTACACCTTC. Amino acids: CASRDVGGSENYGYTF.

The V and J genes are TRBV19 and TRBJ1-5, with no clear D. Germline values: CDR1 LNHDA, CDR2 SQIVND (reference sequence). CDR3 size: 12 residues. The CDR3 DNA reads TGTGCAGCCGGGTTTAGCAATCAGCCCCAGCATTTT. Translation gives CAAGFSNQPQHF.

The chain is built from TRBV10-1 and TRBJ2-3; 12 bases are a match to TRBD2. J gave up 1 base and V 4 bases, and 0 bases lay outside the gene matches. CDR3 length: 15 residues. Germline values: CDR1 WNHNN, CDR2 SYGVQD (reference sequence). The CDR3 coding sequence is TGCGCCAGCAGTGGACTAGCGGGAGGCACAGATACGCAGTATTTT. It yields the protein CASSGLAGGTDTQYF.

The rearrangement links TRBV6-4 to TRBJ1-5; 7 nucleotides align to TRBD1. Germline V gene data show CDR1 as MRHNA and CDR2 as SNTAGT. After removal of 5 bases from V and 0 bases from J, the junction contained 13 bases not matched to a gene. The CDR3 is 18 amino acids. CDR3 residues: CASSRTGAVTDSNQPQHF. CDR3 nucleotides: TGTGCCAGCAGTCGTACAGGGGCGGTTACGGATAGCAATCAGCCCCAGCATTTT.

The chain couples TRBV7-3 to TRBJ1-2; possibly TRBD1 for D (5 bases). In germline, CDR1 is SGHTA, CDR2 FQGTGA. This CDR3 contains 16 residues. V was shortened by 5 bases and J by 4 bases, with 20 bases between the two germline ends. The CDR3 bases are TGTGCCAGCAGCCCTGATGGCAGGGAAGGAAGCTATGGCTACACCTTC. Translation gives CASSPDGREGSYGYTF.

The count of this clone is one. The chain couples TRBV6-5 to TRBJ1-6; D not certain. In germline, CDR1 is MNHEY, CDR2 SVGAGI. This CDR3 has 16 residues. V lost 0 bases and J lost 7, with 13 bases in between. In DNA form, the CDR3 reads TGTGCCAGCAGTTACTCCGACGGCTCGGGGAATTCACCCCTCCACTTT. Protein sequence: CASSYSDGSGNSPLHF.

The rearrangement links TRBV27 to TRBJ1-5; TRBD1 is a possible D gene (6 bases). The CDR3 spans 16 residues. Per the germline V gene, CDR1 is MNHEY and CDR2 is SMNVEV (reference sequence). The V end lost 3 bases, the J end lost 3 bases, and 15 bases lay between the germline ends. CDR3 coding DNA: TGTGCCAGCAGTTTGGGAGGGGGTCCCTACAATCAGCCCCAGCATTTT. Translated: CASSLGGGPYNQPQHF.

The rearrangement links TRBV5-1 to TRBJ2-5, with TRBD2 matching 10 bases. Germline V gene sequence: CDR1 SGHRS, CDR2 YFSETQ. The CDR3 is made up of 17 amino acids. The V segment lost 0 bases and the J segment 5 bases; nucleotides outside the gene matches: 10. This chain's CDR3 is CASSLVGLAGAGETQYF. The CDR3 region has the DNA TGCGCCAGCAGCTTGGTAGGGCTAGCGGGAGCCGGTGAGACCCAGTACTTC.

The chain recombines TRBV18 with TRBJ2-2, with D tentatively TRBD2 (6 bases). The germline CDR1 and CDR2 sequences are KGHSH and LQKENI. The CDR3 contains 14 residues. V gave up 6 bases and J gave up 5 bases, with 13 bases separating them. CDR3 nucleotides: TGTGCCAGCTCCGTCGGGCGGGGAACCGGGGAGCTGTTTTTT. Residues: CASSVGRGTGELFF.

V and J are TRBV21-1 and TRBJ2-7; the D call of TRBD2 is as the table states it, not checked on the DNA. TRBV21-1 is reported as a pseudogene. This CDR3 is 17 amino acids long. The CDR3 spells CASSFPRGRGSSYEQYF. CDR3 coding DNA: TGTGCCAGCAGCTTCCCCCGGGGGCGGGGGAGCTCCTACGAGCAGTACTTC.

This chain uses TRBV11-2 with TRBJ2-7; TRBD1 matches at 7 bases. Germline V gene data show CDR1 as SGHAT and CDR2 as FQNNGV. This CDR3 has 17 residues. Trimming at V came to 1 base and at J to 3 bases, leaving 12 bases not matched to a gene. Here the CDR3 DNA reads TGTGCCAGCAGCTTAGGGCACCCCGGGACAGCTCACTACGAGCAGTACTTC. This codes for CASSLGHPGTAHYEQYF.

The genes are TRBV7-6 and TRBJ2-3; 8 bases align to TRBD1. The V segment lost 0 bases and the J segment 0 bases; nucleotides outside the gene matches: 5. The germline V gene has CDR1 SGHVS and CDR2 FNYEAQ. The CDR3 is 17 residues long. The CDR3: CASSLARGQGSTDTQYF. CDR3 DNA sequence: TGTGCCAGCAGCTTAGCCCGAGGACAGGGCAGCACAGATACGCAGTATTTT.

The chain combines TRBV27 with TRBJ2-5; 8 positions agree with TRBD1. Trimming at V came to 5 bases and at J to 3 bases, leaving 8 bases not matched to a gene. CDR3 length: 15 amino acids. Germline lookup yields CDR1 MNHEY and CDR2 SMNVEV (reference sequence). DNA of the CDR3: TGTGCCAGCAGTACCCCAGGACAGGGAAAAGAGACCCAGTACTTC. It translates to CASSTPGQGKETQYF.

This sequence joins TRBV5-1 and TRBJ2-7; maybe TRBD1 (6 bases). Germline loops: CDR1 SGHRS, CDR2 YFSETQ. This CDR3 comprises 14 residues. Trimming cost V 6 bases and J 2 bases, with 15 bases left between them. The CDR3 spells CASTRDIGAYEQYF. The DNA of the CDR3 is TGCGCCAGCACGAGGGACATTGGGGCCTACGAGCAGTACTTC. Drawing the rest from reference TRBV5-1 and TRBJ2-7, the complete variable domain is KAGVTQTPRYLIKTRGQQVTLSCSPISGHRSVSWYQQTPGQGLQFLFEYFSETQRNKGNFPGRFSGRQFSNSRSEMNVSTLELGDSALYLCASTRDIGAYEQYFGPGTRLTVT.

This chain connects TRBV19 to TRBJ2-1; the match to TRBD2 covers 14 bases. V was clipped by 3 bases and J by 4 bases; unmatched bases: 5. CDR3 length equals 17 residues. Germline loops: CDR1 LNHDA, CDR2 SQIVND (reference sequence). CDR3 in amino acids: CASSMRTSGGLYNEQFF. The CDR3 region has the DNA TGTGCCAGTAGTATGAGGACTAGCGGGGGGTTATACAATGAGCAGTTCTTC.

This sequence joins TRBV6-1 and TRBJ2-7; D is unresolved. The CDR3 covers 11 residues. Germline V gives CDR1 MNHNS, CDR2 SASEGT. V was pared by 4 bases and J by 3 bases, with 4 bases between. The CDR3 is CASSGYYEQYF. The CDR3 nucleotides are TGTGCCAGCAGTGGCTACTACGAGCAGTACTTC.

This chain joins TRBV5-1 and TRBJ1-5, with unresolved D. CDR1 is SGHRS and CDR2 is YFSETQ in the germline V gene. The CDR3 totals 14 residues. V lost 2 bases and J lost 9, with 15 bases in between. CDR3 nucleotide sequence: TGCGCCAGCAGCTTTGAGGGAAGTCCCGGGCCCCAGCATTTT. As protein: CASSFEGSPGPQHF.

V and J are TRBV28 and TRBJ1-1, with 7 positions matching TRBD1. The CDR3 length is 14 residues. Per germline, CDR1 MDHEN and CDR2 SYDVKM. Trimming at V came to 5 bases and at J to 1 base, leaving 4 bases not matched to a gene. CDR3 loop: CASSGGQWNTEAFF. The CDR3 DNA is TGTGCCAGCAGTGGGGGACAGTGGAACACTGAAGCTTTCTTT.

V usage is TRBV5-6 and J usage is TRBJ1-1; TRBD1 is a possible D gene (6 bases). Germline CDR1 and CDR2: SGHDT and YYEEEE. There are 14 residues in the CDR3. Trimming removed 5 bases at V and 1 base at J, with 12 bases between. CDR3 in DNA: TGTGCCAGCAGTGTGGGGGCCTCGAACACTGAAGCTTTCTTT. Its protein product is CASSVGASNTEAFF.

The chain recombines TRBV7-9 with TRBJ1-2; D is unclear. This CDR3 region has 14 residues. V was clipped by 1 base and J by 8 bases, with 14 bases between them. Per the germline V gene, CDR1 is SEHNR and CDR2 is FQNEAQ (reference sequence). CDR3 amino acids: CASSLDGVPSGYTF. CDR3 DNA: TGTGCCAGCAGCTTAGACGGGGTCCCTTCGGGCTACACCTTC.

This clone came up once. The chain employs TRBV5-4 and TRBJ1-1, with 7 nucleotides matching TRBD1. The junction had 7 bases not matched to a gene; V was cut back by 3 bases and J by 11 bases. CDR1 is SGHNT and CDR2 is YYREEE in the germline V gene (reference sequence). The CDR3 has 12 residues. As DNA, the CDR3 is TGTGCCAGCAGCTCTGGACAGGCTCGGGCTTTCTTT. This gives the protein CASSSGQARAFF.

This clone appeared once. The chain recombines TRBV7-9 with TRBJ2-5; TRBD2 aligns across 10 bases. With V trimmed by 5 bases and J by 3 bases, 9 bases remained unmatched. The CDR3 has 16 amino acids. Germline V gene lookup returns CDR1 SEHNR and CDR2 FQNEAQ (reference sequence). CDR3 residues: CASSPQERGGKETQYF. The CDR3 nucleotides read TGTGCCAGCAGCCCTCAGGAGCGGGGGGGAAAAGAGACCCAGTACTTC.

This sequence joins TRBV27 and TRBJ2-7, with 8 bases aligning to TRBD1. The CDR3 consists of 12 residues. Germline values: CDR1 MNHEY, CDR2 SMNVEV (reference sequence). V lost 3 bases, J lost 12 bases, and 7 bases stayed unmatched. CDR3 sequence (DNA): TGTGCCAGCAGTTTTCATCAGGGGGCGTTGTACTTC. Encoded protein: CASSFHQGALYF.

The rearrangement joins TRBV7-6 to TRBJ2-2, with TRBD2 as a possible D gene (5 bases). Trimming left V 5 bases short and J 1 base short, with 8 bases between. This CDR3 contains 14 residues. The germline V gene encodes CDR1 SGHVS and CDR2 FNYEAQ. The CDR3 nucleotides are TGTGCCAGCAGCAGTACTAGGAACACCGGGGAGCTGTTTTTT. Amino acids: CASSSTRNTGELFF.

The V and J genes are TRBV4-2 and TRBJ1-3, with TRBD1 as a possible D gene (6 bases). Germline CDR1 and CDR2: LGHNA and YNFKEQ. The ends were cut back, 3 bases at V and 0 bases at J, with 18 bases in the middle. CDR3 length equals 18 residues. CDR3 sequence reads: CASSQTRTEVNSGNTIYF. The DNA for the CDR3 is TGTGCCAGCAGCCAGACCCGGACAGAAGTCAACTCTGGAAACACCATATATTTT.

This chain uses TRBV15 with TRBJ1-3, with D maybe TRBD1 (5 bases). CDR3 length: 14 residues. Germline loops: CDR1 LNHNV, CDR2 YYDKDF (reference sequence). Trimming took 3 bases from V and 3 from J, leaving 9 bases between them. CDR3 in amino acids: CATSRQGGGNTIYF. DNA for the CDR3: TGTGCCACCAGCAGGCAGGGAGGTGGAAACACCATATATTTT.

This clone was seen just once. The chain joins TRBV7-2 to TRBJ2-3; perhaps TRBD2 as D (7 bases). The length of the CDR3 is 17 residues. Looked up from germline, CDR1 is SGHTA and CDR2 is FQGNSA. V lost 5 bases to trimming and J lost 4 bases, with 22 bases between them. For the CDR3, the DNA is TGTGCCAGCAGCATGATCCTCGGCGGGGGCGGGGCAGATACGCAGTATTTT. Amino acids: CASSMILGGGGADTQYF.

The chain combines TRBV9 with TRBJ2-3; 7 nucleotides align to TRBD1. The CDR3 extends over 17 amino acids. From germline, CDR1 is SGDLS and CDR2 YYNGEE. J lost 2 bases, V lost 3 bases, and 12 bases had no gene match. The CDR3 sequence: CASSAPRGGHDTDTQYF. In DNA, the CDR3 is TGTGCCAGCAGCGCCCCCAGAGGGGGCCATGACACAGATACGCAGTATTTT.

The gene calls are TRBV6-4 and TRBJ2-1, with 8 bases matching TRBD1. V was pared by 8 bases and J by 0 bases, with 9 bases of the junction left unmatched. Germline V gene lookup returns CDR1 MRHNA and CDR2 SNTAGT. This CDR3 has 16 amino acids. In nucleotides, the CDR3 is TGTGCCAGCTCACCCTCCGGGACAGGCTCCTACAATGAGCAGTTCTTC. The encoded protein is CASSPSGTGSYNEQFF.

This clone appeared a single time. J is TRBJ2-1 and V is TRBV27; D may be TRBD2 (6 bases). The CDR3 is 18 amino acids. Per germline, CDR1 MNHEY and CDR2 SMNVEV (reference sequence). V was pared by 2 bases and J by 0 bases, with 17 bases between. The CDR3 DNA is TGTGCCAGCAGTTTAACCCGGACTAACGGGACCTCCTACAATGAGCAGTTCTTC. Translated: CASSLTRTNGTSYNEQFF.

The chain carries TRBV7-2 and TRBJ2-2, with D possibly matching TRBD2 (6 bases). V was clipped by 3 bases and J by 5 bases, with 13 bases between them. The CDR3 loop spans 15 amino acids. The germline V gene has CDR1 SGHTA and CDR2 FQGNSA. The CDR3 region has the DNA TGTGCCAGCAGCTTCGGCGGGATAGGTACCGGGGAGCTGTTTTTT. It codes for CASSFGGIGTGELFF.

The chain employs TRBV7-2 and TRBJ1-1; D perhaps matches TRBD1 (6 bases). Deletions cut 4 bases from V and 5 bases from J, with 11 bases between. The CDR3 consists of 13 residues. CDR1 SGHTA and CDR2 FQGNSA come from the germline V gene. The CDR3 spells CASSSARGTEAFF. Here the CDR3 DNA reads TGTGCCAGCAGCTCCGCCAGGGGAACTGAAGCTTTCTTT.